A single TCR beta chain is shown here with its context. The data derive from a study of blood T cell repertoires in COVID-19. Turning to the study itself: Acute and convalescent COVID-19 samples came from the United States, Italy and Spain. In each case, the material was cDNA or gDNA derived from T cells, B-cell-depleted T cells, or PBMCs.

The ends were cut back, 0 bases at V and 3 bases at J, with 14 bases in the middle. Germline V gene lookup returns CDR1 MNHEY and CDR2 SVGAGI. The CDR3 loop spans 16 amino acids. As processed by the authors: Reference gene primer amplification in the assay estimated nucleated cell counts. Data came from immunoSEQ multiplex PCR; TCRdb stores just in-frame clones and leaves some out. From that table come the V and J calls and clone size; the DNA was used to work out D and trimming. Of over 200,000 clones in the sample, roughly 88% were seen once. The specimen sequenced was peripheral blood. This receptor was identified in a human donor in a cohort sampled during active COVID-19. The J gene is TRBJ1-1, the V gene TRBV6-5, with D maybe TRBD1 (6 bases). The CDR3 DNA reads as TGTGCCAGCAGTTACTCATGGGGGCGCCCGGACACTGAAGCTTTCTTT. Translation gives CASSYSWGRPDTEAFF.